The 12 T cell receptor beta chains in this list originate from one sample, sequenced in a study of blood T cell repertoires in COVID-19. Profiled with immunoSEQ multiplex PCR; TCRdb holds only in-frame clones, not every one. This sample yields a few hundred thousand clones, of which 80% to 90% are seen a single time; around 2.1% belongs to the top ten. Specimen: PBMCs or T cells enriched from blood (not recorded which). The receptors come from a man aged 30-40 years who had recovered from COVID-19.

The chain has TRBV25-1 and TRBJ1-5; 7 bases fit TRBD1. The germline V gene has CDR1 MGHDK and CDR2 SYGVNS. J gave up 4 bases and V 5 bases, and 5 bases lay outside the gene matches. The CDR3 is 14 amino acids. The CDR3 coding sequence is TGTGCCAGCAGTCAGACAGGGACGAATCAGCCCCAGCATTTT. Translating gives CASSQTGTNQPQHF.

The chain carries TRBV24-1 and TRBJ2-4; TRBD1 is a possible D gene (6 bases). The CDR3 extends over 13 amino acids. With 4 bases removed from V and 4 bases from J, the gap between germline ends came to 7 bases. Germline-derived CDR1 and CDR2 are KGHDR and SFDVKD. DNA of the CDR3: TGTGCCACCAGTGAACAGGGAAAAAACATTCAGTACTTC. Translation: CATSEQGKNIQYF.

In this sample, this clone turned up a few times. The chain employs TRBV19 and TRBJ1-1, with 7 positions matching TRBD1. The CDR3 extends over 14 amino acids. Germline V gives CDR1 LNHDA, CDR2 SQIVND (reference sequence). Germline trimming cut 4 bases from V and 2 bases from J; bases unmatched to any gene: 4. CDR3: CASSKGQTNTEAFF. For the CDR3, the DNA is TGTGCCAGTAGTAAGGGACAGACCAACACTGAAGCTTTCTTT.

The gene calls are TRBV30 and TRBJ1-1, with D unclear. Trimming pared 2 bases from V and 3 bases from J, leaving 10 bases between. Germline values: CDR1 GTSNPN, CDR2 SVGIG (reference sequence). There are 13 residues in the CDR3. CDR3 protein: CAWSKEEYTEAFF. The DNA for the CDR3 is TGTGCCTGGAGTAAAGAGGAATACACTGAAGCTTTCTTT. The full variable domain, with the rest looked up from reference TRBV30 and TRBJ1-1, is SQTIHQWPATLVQPVGSPLSLECTVEGTSNPNLYWYRQAAGRGLQLLFYSVGIGQISSEVPQNLSASRPQDRQFILSSKKLLLSDSGFYLCAWSKEEYTEAFFGQGTRLTVV.

The chain has TRBV9 and TRBJ1-2, with TRBD1 identical over 8 bases. This CDR3 comprises 15 residues. Trimming removed 3 bases from V and 6 bases from J; junction bases left unmatched: 10. Looked up from germline, CDR1 is SGDLS and CDR2 is YYNGEE. The CDR3 DNA sequence: TGTGCCAGCAGCGCAACACAGGGGACAGGACATGGCTACACCTTC. It encodes CASSATQGTGHGYTF.

DNA of the CDR3: TGCGCCAGCAGCTTTCTTTCTGGTACAACCTACGAGCAGTACTTC. This encodes CASSFLSGTTYEQYF. J is TRBJ2-7 and V is TRBV5-1; D remains unclear. Germline V CDR1 and CDR2: SGHRS, YFSETQ. The CDR3 is made up of 15 amino acids. Trimming stripped 2 bases from V and 2 bases from J, with 14 bases between. Full variable domain (missing parts from reference TRBV5-1 and TRBJ2-7): KAGVTQTPRYLIKTRGQQVTLSCSPISGHRSVSWYQQTPGQGLQFLFEYFSETQRNKGNFPGRFSGRQFSNSRSEMNVSTLELGDSALYLCASSFLSGTTYEQYFGPGTRLTVT.

The chain employs TRBV6-5 and TRBJ2-7; no clear D. There are 11 residues in the CDR3. Trimming removed 4 bases at V and 12 bases at J, with 13 bases between. Looked up from germline, CDR1 is MNHEY and CDR2 is SVGAGI. CDR3 residues: CASSSSVRRYF. CDR3 coding DNA: TGTGCCAGCAGTTCCTCGGTGAGGCGGTACTTC.

In this sample, this clone turned up once. The chain uses TRBV5-5 and TRBJ1-5, with D perhaps matching TRBD1 (6 bases). CDR3 length equals 16 residues. Germline CDR1 and CDR2: SGHKS and YYEKEE (reference sequence). Trimming pared 4 bases from V and 2 bases from J, leaving 16 bases between. Written as DNA, the CDR3 is TGTGCCAGCAGCCGAGGAGACAGGCCTGGCAATCAGCCCCAGCATTTT. Translating gives CASSRGDRPGNQPQHF.

The V gene is TRBV7-3, the J gene TRBJ1-1; 8 bases are a match to TRBD1. The CDR3 is 13 amino acids. Trimming took 5 bases from V and 4 from J; bases not matched to a gene: 3. The germline V gene encodes CDR1 SGHTA and CDR2 FQGTGA. The chain's CDR3 is CASSIQGGTEAFF. CDR3 DNA: TGTGCCAGCAGCATACAGGGGGGCACTGAAGCTTTCTTT.

The chain combines TRBV7-6 with TRBJ1-2; D perhaps matches TRBD1 (5 bases). CDR3 length: 17 residues. V was cut by 5 bases and J by 4 bases, with 23 bases left in between. The germline V gene encodes CDR1 SGHVS and CDR2 FNYEAQ. In nucleotides, the CDR3 is TGTGCCAGCAGCATCACAGAAGACAGATCCAGCCGCTATGGCTACACCTTC. As protein: CASSITEDRSSRYGYTF.

The J gene is TRBJ2-3, the V gene TRBV7-8; TRBD1 matches 9 bases. The CDR3 sequence is 15 residues long. Germline trimming cut 6 bases from V and 2 bases from J; bases unmatched to any gene: 6. Germline V gene sequence: CDR1 SGHVS, CDR2 FQNEAQ. In DNA form, the CDR3 reads TGTGCCAGCAGTCAGACAGGGGGATACACAGATACGCAGTATTTT. Its protein product is CASSQTGGYTDTQYF.

The gene calls are TRBV5-6 and TRBJ1-3, with 9 positions matching TRBD1. The CDR3 consists of 14 residues. V dropped 4 bases and J dropped 8; count of bases not matched to a gene: 7. Germline V lookup: CDR1 SGHDT, CDR2 YYEEEE. This chain's CDR3 is CASSVRDREDTIYF. DNA for the CDR3: TGTGCCAGCAGCGTCCGGGACAGGGAAGACACCATATATTTT. The full variable domain, completed using reference TRBV5-6 and TRBJ1-3, is DAGVTQSPTHLIKTRGQQVTLRCSPKSGHDTVSWYQQALGQGPQFIFQYYEEEERQRGNFPDRFSGHQFPNYSSELNVNALLLGDSALYLCASSVRDREDTIYFGEGSWLTVV.